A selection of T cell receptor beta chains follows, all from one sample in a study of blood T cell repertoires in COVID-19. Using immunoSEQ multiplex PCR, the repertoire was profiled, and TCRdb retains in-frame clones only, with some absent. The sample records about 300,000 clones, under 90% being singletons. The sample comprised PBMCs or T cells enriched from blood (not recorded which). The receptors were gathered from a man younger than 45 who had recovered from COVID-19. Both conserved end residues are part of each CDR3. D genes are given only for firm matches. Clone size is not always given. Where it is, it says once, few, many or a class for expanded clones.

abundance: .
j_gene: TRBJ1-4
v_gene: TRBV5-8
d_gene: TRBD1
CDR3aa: CASSLGDSWEKLFF
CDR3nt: TGTGCCAGCAGCCTAGGGGACAGTTGGGAAAAACTGTTTTTT

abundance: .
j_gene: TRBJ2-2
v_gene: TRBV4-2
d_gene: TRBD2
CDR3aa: CASSQVLAGEGVGGELFF
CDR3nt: TGTGCCAGCAGCCAAGTTTTAGCGGGAGAAGGGGTCGGCGGGGAGCTGTTTTTT

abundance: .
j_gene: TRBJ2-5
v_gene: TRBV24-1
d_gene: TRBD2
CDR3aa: CATSDTGGAGETQYF
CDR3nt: TGTGCCACCAGTGATACCGGGGGGGCGGGAGAGACCCAGTACTTC

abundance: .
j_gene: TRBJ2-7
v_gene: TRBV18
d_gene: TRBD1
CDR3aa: CASLGSGTDSYEQYF
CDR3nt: TGTGCCAGCCTGGGGTCCGGGACAGACTCCTACGAGCAGTACTTC

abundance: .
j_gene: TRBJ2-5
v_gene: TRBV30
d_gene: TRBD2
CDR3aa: CAWSRRTSGTTGTQYF
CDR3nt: TGTGCCTGGAGTAGACGGACTAGCGGGACGACCGGGACCCAGTACTTC

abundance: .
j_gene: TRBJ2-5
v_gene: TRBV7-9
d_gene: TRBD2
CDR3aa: CASGGGPQETQYF
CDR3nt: TGTGCCAGCGGGGGGGGACCTCAAGAGACCCAGTACTTC

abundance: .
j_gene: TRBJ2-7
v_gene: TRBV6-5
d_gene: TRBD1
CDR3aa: CASSYQDRGTYEQYF
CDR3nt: TGTGCCAGCAGTTACCAAGACAGGGGGACCTACGAGCAGTACTTC

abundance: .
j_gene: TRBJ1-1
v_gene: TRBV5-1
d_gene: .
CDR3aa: CASSLRVNTEAFF
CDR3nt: TGCGCCAGCAGCTTGCGCGTGAACACTGAAGCTTTCTTT

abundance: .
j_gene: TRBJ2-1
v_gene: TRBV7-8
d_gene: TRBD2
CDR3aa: CASSLTGLAEPAPYNNEQFF
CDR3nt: TGTGCCAGCAGCTTAACGGGACTAGCGGAGCCCGCACCTTACAACAATGAGCAGTTCTTC

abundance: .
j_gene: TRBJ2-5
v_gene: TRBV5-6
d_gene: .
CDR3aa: CASSLREREREETQYF
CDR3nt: TGTGCCAGCAGCTTGAGAGAGAGGGAGAGGGAAGAGACCCAGTACTTC

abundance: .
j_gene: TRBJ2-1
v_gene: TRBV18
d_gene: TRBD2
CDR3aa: CASSVDQREGNNEQFF
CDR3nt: TGTGCCAGCTCGGTAGACCAGCGGGAGGGGAACAATGAGCAGTTCTTC

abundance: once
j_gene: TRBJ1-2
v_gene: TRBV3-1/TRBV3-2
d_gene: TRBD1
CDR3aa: CASSQWDRGFGYTF
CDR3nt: TGTGCCAGCAGCCAATGGGACAGGGGATTTGGCTACACCTTC

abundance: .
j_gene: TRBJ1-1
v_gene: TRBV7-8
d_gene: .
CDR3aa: CASSPGEGEAFF
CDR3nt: TGTGCCAGCAGCCCCGGGGAGGGTGAAGCTTTCTTT

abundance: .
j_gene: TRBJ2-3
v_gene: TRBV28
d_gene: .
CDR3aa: CASSFFGIDTDTQYF
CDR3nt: TGTGCCAGCAGTTTTTTCGGGATAGACACAGATACGCAGTATTTT

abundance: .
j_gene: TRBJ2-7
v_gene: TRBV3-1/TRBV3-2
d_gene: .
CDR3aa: CASSQDEPGKYEQYF
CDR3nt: TGTGCCAGCAGCCAAGATGAACCAGGGAAATACGAGCAGTACTTC

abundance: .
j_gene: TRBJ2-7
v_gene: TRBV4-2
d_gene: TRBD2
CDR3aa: CASRDLTSGVTYEQYF
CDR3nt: TGTGCCAGCAGGGACCTGACTAGCGGGGTAACCTACGAGCAGTACTTC

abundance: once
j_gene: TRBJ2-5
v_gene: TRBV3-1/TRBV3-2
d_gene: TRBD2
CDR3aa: CASSQRAMTSGRPRETQYF
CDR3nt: TGTGCCAGCAGCCAACGTGCGATGACTAGCGGGAGGCCGAGAGAGACCCAGTACTTC

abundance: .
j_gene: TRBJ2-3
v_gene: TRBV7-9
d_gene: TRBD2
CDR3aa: CASSSRLLAGATDTQYF
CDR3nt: TGTGCCAGCAGCTCCCGATTACTAGCGGGGGCCACAGATACGCAGTATTTT

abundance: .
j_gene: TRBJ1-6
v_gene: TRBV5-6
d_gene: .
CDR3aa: CASSLLTEPNSPLHF
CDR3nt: TGTGCCAGCAGTTTGCTGACAGAACCGAATTCACCCCTCCACTTT

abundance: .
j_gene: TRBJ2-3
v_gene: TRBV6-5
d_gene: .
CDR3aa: CASGWGGLQDTQYF
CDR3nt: TGTGCCAGCGGGTGGGGGGGGCTGCAAGATACGCAGTATTTT

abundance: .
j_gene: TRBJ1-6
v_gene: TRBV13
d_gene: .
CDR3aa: CASSLRSYNSPLHF
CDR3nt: TGTGCCAGCAGCCTGAGAAGCTATAATTCACCCCTCCACTTT

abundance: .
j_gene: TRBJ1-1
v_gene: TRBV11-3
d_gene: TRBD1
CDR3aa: CASSLGQALEAFF
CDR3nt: TGTGCCAGCAGCTTGGGACAGGCTCTTGAAGCTTTCTTT

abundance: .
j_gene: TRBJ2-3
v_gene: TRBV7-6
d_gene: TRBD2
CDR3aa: CASSSHIGTSGRIADTQYF
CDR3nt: TGTGCCAGCAGCTCCCACATCGGGACTAGCGGGAGAATCGCAGATACGCAGTATTTT

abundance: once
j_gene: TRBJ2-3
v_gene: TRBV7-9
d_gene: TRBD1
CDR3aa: CASSLGTGNTDTQYF
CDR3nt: TGTGCCAGCAGCTTAGGGACAGGGAATACAGATACGCAGTATTTT

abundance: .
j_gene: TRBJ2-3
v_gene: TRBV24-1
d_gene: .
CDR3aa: CASSQPGTDTQYF
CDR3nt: TGTGCCTCCTCTCAGCCGGGGACAGATACGCAGTATTTT

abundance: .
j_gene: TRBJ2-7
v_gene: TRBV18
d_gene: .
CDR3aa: CASSPPKGTYEQYF
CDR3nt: TGTGCCAGCTCACCACCGAAGGGGACCTACGAGCAGTACTTC

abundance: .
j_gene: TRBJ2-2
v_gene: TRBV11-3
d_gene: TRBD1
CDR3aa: CASSSRDRGTGELFF
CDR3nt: TGTGCCAGCAGCTCCCGGGACAGGGGGACCGGGGAGCTGTTTTTT

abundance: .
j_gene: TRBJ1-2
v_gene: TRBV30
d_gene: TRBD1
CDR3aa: CAWSGGTADGYTF
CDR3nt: TGTGCCTGGAGTGGAGGGACAGCCGATGGCTACACCTTC

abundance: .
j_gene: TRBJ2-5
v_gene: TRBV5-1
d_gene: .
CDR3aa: CASTLVRVQETQYF
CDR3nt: TGCGCCAGCACCCTGGTCCGAGTCCAAGAGACCCAGTACTTC

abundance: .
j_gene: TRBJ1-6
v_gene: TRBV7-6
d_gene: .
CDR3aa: CASSLGVQGPYNSPLHF
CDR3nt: TGTGCCAGCAGCTTGGGAGTACAGGGCCCCTATAATTCACCCCTCCACTTT

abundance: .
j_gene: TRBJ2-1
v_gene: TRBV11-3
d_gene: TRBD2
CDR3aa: CASSLVSSGPYNEQFF
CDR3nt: TGTGCCAGCAGCTTAGTCTCTAGCGGCCCCTACAATGAGCAGTTCTTC

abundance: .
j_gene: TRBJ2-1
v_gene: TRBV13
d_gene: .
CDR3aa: CASSHRASYNEQFF
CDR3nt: TGTGCCAGCAGTCACCGCGCTTCCTACAATGAGCAGTTCTTC

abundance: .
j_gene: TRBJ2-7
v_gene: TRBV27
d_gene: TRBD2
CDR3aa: CASSLSGSAYEQYF
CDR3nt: TGTGCCAGCAGTCTCAGCGGGAGTGCATACGAGCAGTACTTC

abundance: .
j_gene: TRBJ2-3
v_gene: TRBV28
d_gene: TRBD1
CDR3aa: CASSGAGTGSTDTQYF
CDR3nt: TGTGCCAGCAGTGGCGCCGGGACAGGGAGCACAGATACGCAGTATTTT

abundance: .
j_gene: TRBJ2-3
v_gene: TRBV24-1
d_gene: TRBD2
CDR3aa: CATSDPPGSGSGNTQYF
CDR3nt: TGTGCCACCAGTGACCCCCCGGGTAGCGGGAGTGGGAATACGCAGTATTTT

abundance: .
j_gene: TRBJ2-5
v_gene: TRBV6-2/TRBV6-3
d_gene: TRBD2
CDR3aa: CASSQLSSGARETQYF
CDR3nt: TGTGCCAGCAGTCAACTCAGTAGCGGGGCTAGGGAGACCCAGTACTTC

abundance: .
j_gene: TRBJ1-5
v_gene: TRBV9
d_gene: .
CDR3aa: CASSVGWGGHQPQHF
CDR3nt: TGTGCCAGCAGCGTAGGGTGGGGGGGTCATCAGCCCCAGCATTTT

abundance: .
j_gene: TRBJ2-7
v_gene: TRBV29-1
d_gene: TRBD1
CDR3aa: CSVVQTGEQYF
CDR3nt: TGCAGCGTTGTCCAGACAGGGGAGCAGTACTTC

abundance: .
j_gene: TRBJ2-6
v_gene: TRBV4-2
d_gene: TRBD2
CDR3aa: CASSQGLAGGSSGANVLTF
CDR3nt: TGTGCCAGCAGCCAAGGGCTAGCGGGAGGGAGCTCTGGGGCCAACGTCCTGACTTTC

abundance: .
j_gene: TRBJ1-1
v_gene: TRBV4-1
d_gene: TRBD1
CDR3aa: CASSQGARTGGLLNTEAFF
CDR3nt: TGCGCCAGCAGCCAGGGGGCCCGGACAGGGGGCCTGCTGAACACTGAAGCTTTCTTT

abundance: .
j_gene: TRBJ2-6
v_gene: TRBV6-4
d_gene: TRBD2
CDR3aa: CASSTSGIKSGANVLTF
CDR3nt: TGTGCCAGCTCAACTAGCGGGATAAAGTCTGGGGCCAACGTCCTGACTTTC

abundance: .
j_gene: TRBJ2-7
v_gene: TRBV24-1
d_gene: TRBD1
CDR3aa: CATSAGTGTAKYF
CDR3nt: TGTGCCACCAGTGCCGGGACCGGGACAGCCAAGTACTTC

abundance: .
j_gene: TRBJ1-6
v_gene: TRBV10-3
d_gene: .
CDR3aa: CAISESQDSNSPLHF
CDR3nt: TGTGCCATCAGTGAGTCCCAGGACTCTAATTCACCCCTCCACTTT

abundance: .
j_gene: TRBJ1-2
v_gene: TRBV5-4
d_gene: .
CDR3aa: CASSLVLGSYGYTF
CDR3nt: TGTGCCAGCAGCTTGGTTCTCGGGTCATATGGCTACACCTTC

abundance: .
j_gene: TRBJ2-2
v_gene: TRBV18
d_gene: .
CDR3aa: CASSPSQNTGELFF
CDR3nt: TGTGCCAGCTCACCGTCACAGAACACCGGGGAGCTGTTTTTT

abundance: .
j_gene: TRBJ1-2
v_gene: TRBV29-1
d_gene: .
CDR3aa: CSVETGIYGYTF
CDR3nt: TGCAGCGTTGAAACCGGTATCTATGGCTACACCTTC

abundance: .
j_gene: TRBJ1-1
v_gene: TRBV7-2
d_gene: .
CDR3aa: CASSSDEAEAFF
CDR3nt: TGTGCCAGCAGCTCCGATGAGGCTGAAGCTTTCTTT

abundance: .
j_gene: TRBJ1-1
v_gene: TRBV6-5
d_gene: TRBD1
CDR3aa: CASSDRALPEAFF
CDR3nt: TGTGCCAGCAGCGACAGGGCTCTACCTGAAGCTTTCTTT

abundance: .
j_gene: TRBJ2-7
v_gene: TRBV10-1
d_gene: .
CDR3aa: CASSDSLNLESRYEQYF
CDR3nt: TGCGCCAGCAGTGACTCTTTAAACTTGGAGAGCCGTTACGAGCAGTACTTC

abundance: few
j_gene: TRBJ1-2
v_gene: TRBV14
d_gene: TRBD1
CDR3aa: CASSPQTGMGYGYTF
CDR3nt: TGTGCCAGCAGCCCTCAGACAGGGATGGGCTATGGCTACACCTTC

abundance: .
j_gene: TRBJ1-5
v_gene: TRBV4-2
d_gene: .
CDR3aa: CASSQDLRSGLSNQPQHF
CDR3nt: TGTGCCAGCAGCCAAGATTTACGATCCGGACTCTCCAATCAGCCCCAGCATTTT

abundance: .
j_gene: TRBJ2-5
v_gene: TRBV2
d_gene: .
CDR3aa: CASGDSRETQYF
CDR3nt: TGTGCCAGCGGCGACAGCAGAGAGACCCAGTACTTC

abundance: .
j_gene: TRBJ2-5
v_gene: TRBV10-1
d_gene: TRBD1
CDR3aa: CASSETRGQETQYF
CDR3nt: TGCGCCAGCAGCGAAACCAGGGGGCAAGAGACCCAGTACTTC

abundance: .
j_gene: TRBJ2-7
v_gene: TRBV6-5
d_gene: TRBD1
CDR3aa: CAIPDRVSYEQYF
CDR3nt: TGTGCCATCCCCGACAGGGTCTCCTACGAGCAGTACTTC

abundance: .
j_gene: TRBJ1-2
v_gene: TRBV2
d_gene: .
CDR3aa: CASRQTLFPAF
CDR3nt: TGTGCCAGCAGGCAGACTCTGTTTCCCGCCTTC

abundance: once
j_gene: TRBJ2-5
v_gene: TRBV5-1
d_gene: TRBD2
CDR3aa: CASSLAGLDQETQYF
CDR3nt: TGCGCCAGCAGCTTGGCGGGACTAGATCAAGAGACCCAGTACTTC

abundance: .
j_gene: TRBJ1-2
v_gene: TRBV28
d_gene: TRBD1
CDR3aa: CASSPGQASNYGYTF
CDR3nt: TGTGCCAGCAGCCCGGGACAGGCCTCTAACTATGGCTACACCTTC